The 8 T cell receptor beta chains below were found in one sample sequenced in a study of regulatory T cells in long-lasting Graves disease. Relying on iRepertoire HTBI primers and Arm-PCR of CDR3 regions, the team built TCR beta libraries. TCRdb re-called the multiplex PCR reads with MiXCR, one entry per CDR3 protein. The sample shows hundreds of thousands of distinct CDR3 sequences, about 15% of them seen only once. Time point noted: newly diagnosed GD, antithyroid drugs for less than 3 months. PBMCs were the source of the RNA used for TCR sequencing. These same records also appear under a second study, on T cells in Graves' hyperthyroidism and ophthalmopathy.

The material sequenced was peripheral blood mononuclear cells (PBMCs), taken at new diagnosis, from a patient treated with antithyroid drugs. The receptor set was obtained from a woman aged 25 to 39 with Graves disease.

This clonotype has ten or more counts. The CDR3 is CASTAESSYNSPLHF. The CDR3 DNA reads TGTGCCAGCACCGCGGAAAGCTCCTATAATTCACCCCTCCACTTT. V and J are TRBV2 and TRBJ1-6; no clear D. CDR1 SNHLY and CDR2 FYNNEI come from the germline V gene. CDR3 length equals 15 residues. Between the trimmed V and J ends, which lost 7 bases and 0 bases, there was a span of 10 bases. The full variable domain, in which reference TRBV2 and TRBJ1-6 provide the parts outside the CDR3, is EPEVTQTPSHQVTQMGQEVILRCVPISNHLYFYWYRQILGQKVEFLVSFYNNEISEKSEIFDDQFSVERPDGSNFTLKIRSTKLEDSAMYFCASTAESSYNSPLHFGNGTRLTVT.

This clonotype has at least ten counts. J is TRBJ1-5 and V is TRBV9, with D perhaps TRBD1 (5 bases). This CDR3 has 15 residues. The germline V and J ends were trimmed by 4 bases and 6 bases, with 17 bases remaining between them. Germline values: CDR1 SGDLS, CDR2 YYNGEE. CDR3 nucleotides: TGTGCCAGCAGCCCCACAGGTCAGGGTAGTCAGCCCCAGCATTTT. Translated: CASSPTGQGSQPQHF.

The table lists this clonotype with a few counts. The V gene is TRBV29-1, the J gene TRBJ1-4, with D possibly being TRBD1 (5 bases). The CDR3 has 12 residues. The germline CDR1 and CDR2 sequences are SQVTM and ANQGSEA. V lost 2 bases and J lost 10, with 11 bases in between. CDR3 residues: CSVEPTRGKLFF. For the CDR3, the DNA is TGCAGCGTTGAACCTACTAGGGGAAAACTGTTTTTT.

Many counts were recorded for this clonotype. V usage is TRBV28 and J usage is TRBJ1-2; no definite D call. CDR3 length: 11 amino acids. Germline V gives CDR1 MDHEN, CDR2 SYDVKM. V shed 10 bases and J shed 0 bases, with 6 bases lying between them. The CDR3 nucleotides read TGTGCCATTCAAGCTAACTATGGCTACACCTTC. This gives the protein CAIQANYGYTF.

This clonotype was counted many times. V gene TRBV2 combines with J gene TRBJ2-1, with D tentatively TRBD2 (6 bases). CDR1 and CDR2 from the germline V gene are SNHLY and FYNNEI. V lost 6 bases and J lost 2, with 11 bases in between. CDR3 length: 14 residues. CDR3 sequence: CASRGLGTYNEQFF. The CDR3 coding sequence is TGTGCCAGCAGGGGACTCGGGACCTACAATGAGCAGTTCTTC. The variable domain in full, with the rest retrieved from reference TRBV2 and TRBJ2-1, is EPEVTQTPSHQVTQMGQEVILRCVPISNHLYFYWYRQILGQKVEFLVSFYNNEISEKSEIFDDQFSVERPDGSNFTLKIRSTKLEDSAMYFCASRGLGTYNEQFFGPGTRLTVL.

This clonotype was recorded many times. V is TRBV2 and J is TRBJ2-5; D is unclear. This CDR3 has 14 residues. The germline gives CDR1 SNHLY, CDR2 FYNNEI. Trimming cost V 2 bases and J 5 bases, with 12 bases left between them. The CDR3 reads CASSEPTRWETQYF. The CDR3, as DNA: TGTGCCAGCAGTGAACCCACTCGCTGGGAGACCCAGTACTTC.

A few counts support this clonotype. The CDR3 spells CASSLSFPQREADNEQFF. The DNA for the CDR3 is TGTGCCAGCAGTTTATCGTTCCCCCAGCGGGAAGCGGACAATGAGCAGTTCTTC. This chain joins TRBV27 and TRBJ2-1; 7 nucleotides line up with TRBD2. Per germline, CDR1 MNHEY and CDR2 SMNVEV (reference sequence). The J segment lost 5 bases and the V segment lost 0 bases, leaving 13 bases of the junction unmatched. CDR3 length: 18 amino acids.

In its sample, this clonotype was seen a few times. The chain couples TRBV2 to TRBJ1-5; D is possibly TRBD1 (6 bases). V was pared by 3 bases and J by 2 bases, with 20 bases between. CDR1 and CDR2 from the germline V gene are SNHLY and FYNNEI. The CDR3 is 18 residues long. Here the CDR3 reads CASSEDLGGHGGNQPQHF. CDR3 in DNA: TGTGCCAGCAGTGAGGACCTGGGGGGGCATGGGGGCAATCAGCCCCAGCATTTT.